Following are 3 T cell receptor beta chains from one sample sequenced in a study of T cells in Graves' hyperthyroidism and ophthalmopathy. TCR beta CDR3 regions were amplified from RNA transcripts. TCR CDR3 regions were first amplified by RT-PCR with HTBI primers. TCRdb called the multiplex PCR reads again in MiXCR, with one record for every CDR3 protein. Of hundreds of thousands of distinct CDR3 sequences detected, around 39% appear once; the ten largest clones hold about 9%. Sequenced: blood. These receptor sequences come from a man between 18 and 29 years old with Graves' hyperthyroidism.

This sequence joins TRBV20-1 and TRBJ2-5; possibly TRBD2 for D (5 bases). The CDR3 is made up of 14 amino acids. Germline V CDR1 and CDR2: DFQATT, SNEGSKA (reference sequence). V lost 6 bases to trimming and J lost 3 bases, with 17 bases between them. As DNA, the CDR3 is TGCAGTGCCAGCAGGCAGGACTGGGAAGAGACCCAGTACTTC. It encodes CSASRQDWEETQYF.

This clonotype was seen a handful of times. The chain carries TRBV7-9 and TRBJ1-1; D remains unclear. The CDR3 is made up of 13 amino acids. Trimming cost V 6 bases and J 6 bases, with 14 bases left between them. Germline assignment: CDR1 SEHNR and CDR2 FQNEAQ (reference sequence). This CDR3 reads CASRRIGVPEAFF. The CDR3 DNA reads TGTGCCAGCAGGAGGATCGGAGTCCCTGAAGCTTTCTTT.

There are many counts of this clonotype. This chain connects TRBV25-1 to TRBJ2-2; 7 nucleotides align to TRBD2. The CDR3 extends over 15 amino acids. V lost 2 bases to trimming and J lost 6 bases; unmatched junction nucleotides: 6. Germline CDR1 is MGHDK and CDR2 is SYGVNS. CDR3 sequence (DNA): TGTGCCAGCAGTGAAACCCGGACTAGGCCCGGGGAGCTGTTTTTT. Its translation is CASSETRTRPGELFF.